Shown below are 4 T cell receptor beta chains from a single sample sequenced in a study of cytomegalovirus exposure and HLA in healthy donors. Primers: 60 Vbeta forward and 13 Jbeta reverse. TCRdb's copy holds only in-frame clones and misses some; the assay was immunoSEQ multiplex PCR. The sample includes 200,000 or so clones, 75% to 85% of them seen just once. Sequenced: PBMCs. Source of these receptors: a woman between 40 and 55 years old in good health and CMV-seronegative.

The chain recombines TRBV5-1 with TRBJ2-5; TRBD1 might be the D (5 bases). Germline assignment: CDR1 SGHRS and CDR2 YFSETQ. Trimming removed 0 bases at V and 4 bases at J, with 13 bases between. The CDR3 is 15 amino acids. CDR3 coding DNA: TGCGCCAGCAGCTTGGCAGGGTCCGTGTTAGAGACCCAGTACTTC. Amino acids: CASSLAGSVLETQYF.

CDR3 coding DNA: TGCAGCGTTGAACGACAGAACCAAGAGACCCAGTACTTC. The encoded protein is CSVERQNQETQYF. J is TRBJ2-5 and V is TRBV29-1, with D perhaps TRBD1 (5 bases). V was pared by 2 bases and J by 0 bases, with 7 bases between. The CDR3 has 13 residues. Germline values: CDR1 SQVTM, CDR2 ANQGSEA.

This clone turned up a few times. V gene TRBV11-2 combines with J gene TRBJ2-1; 11 nucleotides match TRBD1. Germline-derived CDR1 and CDR2 are SGHAT and FQNNGV. Trimming cost V 5 bases and J 2 bases; bases outside gene matches: 5. The CDR3 contains 16 residues. The CDR3 reads CASSQSDRGPYNEQFF. For the CDR3, the DNA is TGTGCCAGCAGCCAGTCGGACAGGGGGCCCTACAATGAGCAGTTCTTC.

The chain employs TRBV6-4 and TRBJ2-7; D is perhaps TRBD2 (6 bases). Trimming took off 2 bases at V and 2 bases at J, with 13 bases between the two ends. Germline CDR1 and CDR2: MRHNA and SNTAGT. The CDR3 extends over 15 amino acids. CDR3 in DNA: TGTGCCAGCAGTGACCCCTGGGGGGATCCCTACGAGCAGTACTTC. It specifies CASSDPWGDPYEQYF.